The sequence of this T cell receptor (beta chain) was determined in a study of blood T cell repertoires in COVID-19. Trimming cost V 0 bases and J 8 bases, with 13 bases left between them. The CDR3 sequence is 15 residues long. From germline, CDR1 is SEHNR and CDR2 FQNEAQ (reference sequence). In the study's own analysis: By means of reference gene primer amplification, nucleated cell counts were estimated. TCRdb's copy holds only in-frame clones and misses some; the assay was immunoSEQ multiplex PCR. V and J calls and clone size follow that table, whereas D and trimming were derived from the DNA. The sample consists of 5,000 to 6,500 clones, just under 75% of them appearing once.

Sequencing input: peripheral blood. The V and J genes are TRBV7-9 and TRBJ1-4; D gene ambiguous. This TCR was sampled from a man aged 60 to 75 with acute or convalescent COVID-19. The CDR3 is CASSLATTRQEKLFF. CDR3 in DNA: TGTGCCAGCAGCTTAGCAACCACGCGGCAGGAAAAACTGTTTTTT.